The 16 T cell receptor beta chains below come from one sample, sequenced in a study of shared clonotypes between healthy human individuals. Here immunoSEQ multiplex PCR was the method, and the copy in TCRdb shows in-frame clones only, minus some. Among 2 million to 2.5 million clones listed, 90% to 95% were seen once. The sequencing sample was made of naive CD4+ T cells from PBMCs. As for subset: CD45RA+ positively selected. The receptors were gathered from a man aged 18 to 35 in good health. Some clones in this sample may be carry-over from other donors' samples.

As to this clone: Other DNA sequences in the same sample also yield this CDR3. The rearrangement joins TRBV28 to TRBJ1-2; D is undetermined. The germline CDR1 and CDR2 sequences are MDHEN and SYDVKM. V lost 3 bases and J lost 2, with 7 bases in between. The CDR3 length is 13 residues. This chain's CDR3 is CASSFRRNYGYTF. Written as DNA, the CDR3 is TGTGCCAGCAGTTTTCGACGGAACTATGGCTACACCTTC.

V gene TRBV30 combines with J gene TRBJ1-1; D ambiguous. Between the trimmed V and J ends, which lost 4 bases and 3 bases, there was a span of 12 bases. Germline CDR1 GTSNPN, CDR2 SVGIG (reference sequence). This CDR3 is 13 amino acids long. The CDR3 spells CAWKFQVYTEAFF. The CDR3 region has the DNA TGTGCCTGGAAGTTTCAGGTCTACACTGAAGCTTTCTTT.

On this clone: The sample carries other DNA sequences with the same CDR3. The CDR3 reads CASSPGLAGVGEQFF. Written as DNA, the CDR3 is TGTGCCAGCTCACCGGGACTAGCGGGAGTGGGTGAGCAGTTCTTC. The chain has TRBV18 and TRBJ2-1, with TRBD2 matching 14 bases. V lost 3 bases, J lost 9 bases, and 4 bases stayed unmatched. Germline V gene sequence: CDR1 KGHSH, CDR2 LQKENI. This CDR3 has 15 amino acids.

The J gene is TRBJ1-1, the V gene TRBV10-3, with TRBD1 matching 10 bases. Germline V CDR1 and CDR2: ENHRY, SYGVKD. The CDR3 extends over 19 amino acids. Trimming took 2 bases from V and 0 from J; bases not matched to a gene: 12. The CDR3 DNA reads TGTGCCATCAGTGAGCCGAGAGGTGGGACAGGGGCCATGAACACTGAAGCTTTCTTT. Its protein product is CAISEPRGGTGAMNTEAFF.

This sequence joins TRBV7-3 and TRBJ1-6; D gene uncertain. CDR3 length: 18 amino acids. Germline loops: CDR1 SGHTA, CDR2 FQGTGA. Trimming removed 10 bases at V and 0 bases at J, with 22 bases between. CDR3: CATSLFGLGSSYNSPLHF. Written as DNA, the CDR3 is TGTGCCACCTCCCTTTTCGGACTGGGGAGCTCCTATAATTCACCCCTCCACTTT.

The chain recombines TRBV25-1 with TRBJ2-1; TRBD1 might be the D (5 bases). CDR1 MGHDK and CDR2 SYGVNS come from the germline V gene. The ends were cut back, 1 base at V and 4 bases at J, with 14 bases in the middle. The CDR3 consists of 16 residues. This CDR3 reads CASSELSPGLYNEQFF. As DNA, the CDR3 is TGTGCCAGCAGTGAATTATCTCCAGGGTTATACAATGAGCAGTTCTTC. Together with reference TRBV25-1 and TRBJ2-1, the CDR3 gives the full variable domain: EADIYQTPRYLVIGTGKKITLECSQTMGHDKMYWYQQDPGMELHLIHYSYGVNSTEKGDLSSESTVSRIRTEHFPLTLESARPSHTSQYLCASSELSPGLYNEQFFGPGTRLTVL.

The chain has TRBV4-2 and TRBJ2-7; 10 positions agree with TRBD2. The CDR3 has 15 amino acids. The junction had 5 bases not matched to a gene; V was cut back by 4 bases and J by 2 bases. Germline assignment: CDR1 LGHNA and CDR2 YNFKEQ. The CDR3 region has the DNA TGTGCCAGCAGCCCTACCGGGACTAGCGCCTACGAGCAGTACTTC. This gives the protein CASSPTGTSAYEQYF.

The J gene is TRBJ1-2, the V gene TRBV6-1; TRBD1 matches 9 bases. V was clipped by 5 bases and J by 8 bases; unmatched bases: 9. CDR3 length: 14 residues. From germline, CDR1 is MNHNS and CDR2 SASEGT. CDR3 residues: CASSNPGQGRGYTF. The DNA for the CDR3 is TGTGCCAGCAGTAACCCGGGACAGGGCAGAGGCTACACCTTC.

The CDR3 loop is CASSSPRGQGRSYEQYF. In DNA form, the CDR3 reads TGTGCCAGCAGTTCCCCTAGGGGGCAGGGGAGGTCCTACGAGCAGTACTTC. The gene calls are TRBV28 and TRBJ2-7; D perhaps matches TRBD1 (7 bases). V was trimmed by 4 bases and J by 1 base, leaving 20 bases between them. Germline lookup yields CDR1 MDHEN and CDR2 SYDVKM. CDR3 length equals 17 residues.

The chain uses TRBV14 and TRBJ2-1; 8 bases map to TRBD1. CDR3 size: 13 residues. Germline lookup yields CDR1 SGHDN and CDR2 FVKESK. Germline trimming cut 5 bases from V and 5 bases from J; bases unmatched to any gene: 2. CDR3 DNA sequence: TGTGCCAGCAGCAGACAGGGGAACAATGAGCAGTTCTTC. It translates to CASSRQGNNEQFF.

This clone came up once. V gene TRBV27 combines with J gene TRBJ2-4, with TRBD2 matching over 14 bases. This CDR3 has 16 amino acids. Trimming removed 11 bases from V and 6 bases from J; junction bases left unmatched: 12. Germline-derived CDR1 and CDR2 are MNHEY and SMNVEV (reference sequence). The CDR3: CAVGRGLAGVSNIQYF. The CDR3 bases are TGTGCCGTAGGGAGGGGACTAGCGGGAGTCTCAAACATTCAGTACTTC.

V usage is TRBV9 and J usage is TRBJ2-7; 11 positions match TRBD1. Trimming removed 3 bases from V and 4 bases from J; junction bases left unmatched: 9. Germline V lookup: CDR1 SGDLS, CDR2 YYNGEE. This CDR3 comprises 16 residues. The CDR3 DNA reads as TGTGCCAGCAGCGCGATACCGGGACAGGGGGTATACGAGCAGTACTTC. Translated, it gives CASSAIPGQGVYEQYF.

This rearrangement joins TRBV4-3 to TRBJ2-1; TRBD2 agrees at 8 bases. V dropped 3 bases and J dropped 4; count of bases not matched to a gene: 2. The CDR3 is made up of 14 amino acids. Per the germline V gene, CDR1 is LGHNA and CDR2 is YSLEER. In nucleotides, the CDR3 is TGCGCCAGCAGCCAGGGACTAGATTACAATGAGCAGTTCTTC. This sequence encodes CASSQGLDYNEQFF.

This clone has only one observation. Written as DNA, the CDR3 is TGTGCCATCACCTGGGACAGCAATCAGCCCCAGCATTTT. This translates into CAITWDSNQPQHF. The J gene is TRBJ1-5, the V gene TRBV10-3; a weak D match, TRBD1 (5 bases). The CDR3 covers 13 residues. Trimming stripped 7 bases from V and 1 base from J, with 8 bases between. Per the germline V gene, CDR1 is ENHRY and CDR2 is SYGVKD.

Details on this clone: The same CDR3 is also encoded by other DNA sequences in this sample. This chain links TRBV7-3 with TRBJ2-2; D gene unclear. Trimming took off 1 base at V and 4 bases at J, with 4 bases between the two ends. Germline values: CDR1 SGHTA, CDR2 FQGTGA. The CDR3 runs to 13 residues. The CDR3 loop reads CASSLMGTGELFF. DNA of the CDR3: TGTGCCAGCAGCTTAATGGGCACCGGGGAGCTGTTTTTT.

The CDR3, as DNA: TGTGCCAGCAGTGAAGTATGGACAGTGAACACTGAAGCTTTCTTT. Protein product: CASSEVWTVNTEAFF. V usage is TRBV6-1 and J usage is TRBJ1-1; tentative D call: TRBD1 (6 bases). V lost 1 base and J lost 0, with 9 bases in between. The CDR3 runs to 15 residues. Germline loops: CDR1 MNHNS, CDR2 SASEGT.